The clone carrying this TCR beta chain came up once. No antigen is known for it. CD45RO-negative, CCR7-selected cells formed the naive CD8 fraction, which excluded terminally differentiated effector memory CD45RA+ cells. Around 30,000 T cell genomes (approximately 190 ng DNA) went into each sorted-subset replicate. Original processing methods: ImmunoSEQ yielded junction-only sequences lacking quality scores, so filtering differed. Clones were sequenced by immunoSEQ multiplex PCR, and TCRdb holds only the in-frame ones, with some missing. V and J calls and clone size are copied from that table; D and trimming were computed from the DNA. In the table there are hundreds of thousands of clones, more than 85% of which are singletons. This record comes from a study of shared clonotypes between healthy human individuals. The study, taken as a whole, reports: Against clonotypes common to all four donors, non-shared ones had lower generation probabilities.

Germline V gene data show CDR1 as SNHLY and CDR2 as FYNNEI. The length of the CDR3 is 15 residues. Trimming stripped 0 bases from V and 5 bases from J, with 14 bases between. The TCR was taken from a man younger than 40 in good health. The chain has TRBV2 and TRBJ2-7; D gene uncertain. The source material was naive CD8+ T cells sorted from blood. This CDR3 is CASSEALPADHEQYF. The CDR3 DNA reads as TGTGCCAGCAGTGAAGCTCTCCCGGCGGACCACGAGCAGTACTTC.